This T cell receptor (beta chain) was found in a study of beta chain features in type 1 diabetes. General study results and limits: The naive, central memory and Treg TCRB repertoires showed an apparent similarity that was greater among patients than among healthy donors.

The CDR3 is made up of 18 amino acids. V lost 6 bases, J lost 2 bases, and 11 bases stayed unmatched. In germline, CDR1 is MNHEY, CDR2 SMNVEV (reference sequence). All of the isolated RNA was reverse transcribed, so expressed TCRB transcripts were sequenced. Assay: immunoSEQ multiplex PCR; the TCRdb copy retains only in-frame clones and omits some. This sample has 150,000 or so clones, with 9.2% found just once. In regard to this clone: The target antigen is unknown.

The chain recombines TRBV27 with TRBJ2-6, with TRBD1 matching over 9 bases. The TCR was taken from a man between 18 and 29 years old in good health. Sample: central memory CD4+ T cells from blood. CDR3 residues: CASRSQGQGHAGANVLTF. The CDR3 nucleotides are TGTGCCAGCAGATCCCAGGGACAGGGACACGCTGGGGCCAACGTCCTGACTTTC.